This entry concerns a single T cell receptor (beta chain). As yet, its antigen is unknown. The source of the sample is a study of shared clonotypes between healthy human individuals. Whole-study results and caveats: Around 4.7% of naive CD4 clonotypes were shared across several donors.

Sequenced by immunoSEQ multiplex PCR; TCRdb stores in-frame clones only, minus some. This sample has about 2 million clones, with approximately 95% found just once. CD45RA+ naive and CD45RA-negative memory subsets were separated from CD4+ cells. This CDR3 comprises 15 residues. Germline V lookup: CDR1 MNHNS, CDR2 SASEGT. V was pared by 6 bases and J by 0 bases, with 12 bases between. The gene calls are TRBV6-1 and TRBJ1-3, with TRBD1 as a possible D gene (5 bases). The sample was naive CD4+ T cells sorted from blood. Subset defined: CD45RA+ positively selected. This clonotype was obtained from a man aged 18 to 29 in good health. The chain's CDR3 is CASSRGHSSGNTIYF. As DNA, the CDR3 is TGTGCCAGCAGCCGAGGACACAGCTCTGGAAACACCATATATTTT.